This T cell receptor (beta chain) originates from a study of Ad26.COV2.S vaccination and SARS-CoV-2 variants. General study points: There was reportedly substantial breadth in spike-specific CD8+ and CD4+ T cell responses after vaccination. Possible underestimation of total T cell responses by the TCR breadth and depth analyses was noted. Measurement of non-spike TCR breadth gave similar results in vaccine and placebo recipients. Individuals receiving vaccine had higher spike-specific TCR breadth than placebo recipients did.

Sequencing was performed with immunoSEQ multiplex PCR; in TCRdb, only in-frame clones are kept and a portion is missing. This sample carries approximately 97,000 clones, around three quarters of them seen once, and the ten largest clones take 15% to 20%. On this clone: The antigen remains undetermined.

V lost 6 bases, J lost 8 bases, and 10 bases stayed unmatched. The CDR3 has 14 residues. Germline V gene data show CDR1 as MNHEY and CDR2 as SMNVEV (reference sequence). The sample in question was peripheral blood, obtained after recovery from COVID-19. The receptor's source is a human donor who had recovered from COVID-19. The chain links TRBV27 to TRBJ1-2; 9 bases fit TRBD1. CDR3 protein: CASRSHRGQVGYTF. The CDR3 DNA is TGTGCCAGCAGATCCCACAGGGGGCAGGTGGGCTACACCTTC.